A selection of T cell receptor beta chains follows, all from one sample in a study of cytomegalovirus exposure and HLA in healthy donors. Here immunoSEQ multiplex PCR was the method, and the copy in TCRdb shows in-frame clones only, minus some. The table lists about 110,000 clones, over 70% of them singletons. Sequenced: PBMCs. The origin of the receptors is a male donor in good health and CMV-seronegative. Each CDR3 is given with its conserved first and last residue. D genes are given only for firm matches. Clone size is given for some rows only: seen once, a few or many times, or a class if the clone is expanded.

TRBJ1-1	few	.	TRBV28	TGTGCCAGCAGTTTCTCGCACTTGAACACTGAAGCTTTCTTT	CASSFSHLNTEAFF
TRBJ2-1	few	TRBD2	TRBV6-4	TGTGCCAGCAGTGACTCCGCGGGAGGGCCTTCGAATGAGCAGTTCTTC	CASSDSAGGPSNEQFF
TRBJ1-5	.	.	TRBV2	TGTGCCAGCAGCCTATCAACTGGCAATCAGCCCCAGCATTTT	CASSLSTGNQPQHF
TRBJ2-7	.	.	TRBV7-8	TGTGCCAGCAGCCTCTGGACAGACCTCTCCTACGAGCAGTACTTC	CASSLWTDLSYEQYF
TRBJ2-2	.	TRBD1	TRBV10-3	TGTGCCATCAGTGAGTCAAACCCGGGACAGGGGAGGACCGGGGAGCTGTTTTTT	CAISESNPGQGRTGELFF
TRBJ2-3	.	TRBD1	TRBV4-1	TGCGCCAGCAGCCTCCAGGGGGCCACAGATACGCAGTATTTT	CASSLQGATDTQYF
TRBJ2-1	once	TRBD2	TRBV15	TGTGCCACCAGCACCTCAAGCGGGAGCTCCTACAATGAGCAGTTCTTC	CATSTSSGSSYNEQFF
TRBJ2-5	once	TRBD1	TRBV11-3	TGTGCCAGTAGCTCTGGACAGGGGGCGGAAGAGACCCAGTACTTC	CASSSGQGAEETQYF
TRBJ1-3	few	.	TRBV19	TGTGCCAGTAGTGCTCAGGGTTCTACCATATATTTT	CASSAQGSTIYF
TRBJ2-1	.	TRBD2	TRBV7-2	TGTGCCAGCAGCTCTCCGGGACTAGCGGGATTTGAGCAGTTCTTC	CASSSPGLAGFEQFF
TRBJ2-7	.	TRBD1	TRBV2	TGTGCCAGTTACAGGGGGTACGAGCAGTACTTC	CASYRGYEQYF
TRBJ2-7	.	.	TRBV5-6	TGTGCCAGCACCACGACATTGGCAGGGTACGAGCAGTACTTC	CASTTTLAGYEQYF
TRBJ2-1	.	TRBD2	TRBV29-1	TGCAGCGTACTAGGACTAGCGGTTTACAATGAGCAGTTCTTC	CSVLGLAVYNEQFF
TRBJ1-2	.	TRBD1	TRBV7-2	TGTGCCAGCAGCTCAGACCACAGGGGCGGCTACACCTTC	CASSSDHRGGYTF
TRBJ2-1	few	.	TRBV14	TGTGCCAGCAGCCCGGGACACCGATACTACAATGAGCAGTTCTTC	CASSPGHRYYNEQFF
TRBJ1-1	.	.	TRBV5-1	TGCGCCAGCAGAACGGGGGGAATGAACACTGAAGCTTTCTTT	CASRTGGMNTEAFF
TRBJ2-1	.	TRBD2	TRBV11-2	TGTGCCAGCAGCTTAGGAGCGGGGTGGGCTAGAGATGAGCAGTTCTTC	CASSLGAGWARDEQFF